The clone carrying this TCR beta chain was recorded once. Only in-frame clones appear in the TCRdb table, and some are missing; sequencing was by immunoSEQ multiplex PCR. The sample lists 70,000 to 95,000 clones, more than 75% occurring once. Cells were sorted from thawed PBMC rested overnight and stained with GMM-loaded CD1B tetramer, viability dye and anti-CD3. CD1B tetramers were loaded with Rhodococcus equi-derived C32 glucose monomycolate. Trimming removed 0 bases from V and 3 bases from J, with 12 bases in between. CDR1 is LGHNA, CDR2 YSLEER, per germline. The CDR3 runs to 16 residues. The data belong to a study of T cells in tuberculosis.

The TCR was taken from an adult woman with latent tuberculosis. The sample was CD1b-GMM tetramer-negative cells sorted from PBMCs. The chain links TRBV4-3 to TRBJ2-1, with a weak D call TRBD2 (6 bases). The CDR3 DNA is TGCGCCAGCAGCCAAGATTCGGGGGTGGTCTACAATGAGCAGTTCTTC. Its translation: CASSQDSGVVYNEQFF.